The sequence of this T cell receptor (beta chain) was determined in a study of OX40 agonist ivuxolimab in advanced cancers. Across the whole study: The study enrolled dose-escalation patients with hepatocellular carcinoma, melanoma, renal cell or head and neck cancer.

Germline CDR1 and CDR2: SGHTS and YDEGEE. The CDR3 is 13 amino acids. V was clipped by 2 bases and J by 6 bases, with 9 bases between them. Study findings and constraints: Within 6 weeks, CD4+ and CD8+ blood T cells expanded clonally at 0.1 to 3.0 mg/kg. The mean number of expanded clones was higher in CD8+ T cells than in CD4+.

Some clones are missing from TCRdb's copy, which holds only in-frame ones; the method was immunoSEQ multiplex PCR. Among under 85,000 clones, roughly 87% were seen once, and the ten largest hold roughly 0.22%. This clone turned up a few times. The antigen is unknown. V usage is TRBV5-8 and J usage is TRBJ2-1; a possible D gene is TRBD1 (6 bases). The sequence was collected from an adult with an advanced solid tumor such as melanoma, head and neck, liver or kidney cancer. This specimen was CD4+ or CD8+ T cells sorted from blood, taken in a trial of the OX40 agonist ivuxolimab. Here the CDR3 reads CASSFTGPNEQFF. Written as DNA, the CDR3 is TGTGCCAGCAGCTTTACAGGGCCCAATGAGCAGTTCTTC.